This T cell receptor (beta chain) was captured by sequencing in a study of cytomegalovirus exposure and HLA in healthy donors. Germline-derived CDR1 and CDR2 are LNHNV and YYDKDF (reference sequence). The CDR3 length is 15 residues. The V gene end was trimmed by 1 base and the J gene end by 1 base; junction bases not matched to a gene: 3. The PCR contained 60 Vbeta and 13 Jbeta primers. The data were produced by immunoSEQ multiplex PCR, yet TCRdb's version contains in-frame clones alone and is incomplete. The repertoire holds roughly 180,000 clones, with 77% as singletons. The genes are TRBV15 and TRBJ2-5; 7 nucleotides agree with TRBD1. Sequenced: PBMCs. The sequence derives from a woman aged 60-70 years in good health and CMV-seropositive. The CDR3 DNA reads as TGTGCCACCAGCAGAGTAGACAGGGCCCAAGAGACCCAGTACTTC. Its protein is CATSRVDRAQETQYF.